This T cell receptor (beta chain) appears in the sequencing data of a study of tumor-infiltrating lymphocytes in primary liver carcinoma. Study overall: Maximum tumor diameters ranged from roughly 4.2 to 10 cm, stage T1-T3 N0M0. Per sample, productive TCRbeta reads numbered roughly 3.5 to 7.5 million, similar across tissue types.

Findings and caveats of the study: Blood trailed tumors significantly in top-250-clone fraction (p = 0.039).

TCR beta cDNA was made from roughly 500 ng total RNA with a constant-region primer. Libraries covering TCR beta were generated through three nested multiplex PCR rounds (using a slightly modified ARM-PCR). The first two PCR rounds used TRBV1-TRBV30 forward primers with a C-beta reverse primer, 9 to 10 cycles each. TCRdb re-called the multiplex PCR reads through MiXCR, storing one row per CDR3 protein. Here the sample spans roughly 86,000 distinct CDR3 sequences, less than 70% being singletons. This clonotype has a count of ten or more. As yet, its antigen is unknown. CDR3 length equals 15 residues. Germline trimming cut 5 bases from V and 7 bases from J; bases unmatched to any gene: 9. In germline, CDR1 is SEHNR, CDR2 FQNEAQ (reference sequence). Co-extraction yielded RNA and DNA from roughly 20-30 mg of unsorted bulk tissue.

The receptor comes from a man aged 40-50 years with primary liver carcinoma and hepatitis B virus infection. Sequencing input: tumor-adjacent normal liver tissue. The rearrangement links TRBV7-9 to TRBJ2-1; TRBD1 agrees at 9 bases. The CDR3 is CASSLSGTGRNEQFF. The CDR3 DNA reads TGTGCCAGCAGCCTATCCGGGACAGGGAGGAATGAGCAGTTCTTC.